These 24 T cell receptor gamma chains were sequenced from one sample in a study of gamma-delta T cells after stem cell transplantation. TCRdb re-called clones from the RT-PCR reads using CATT. The sample consists of around 820 gamma-chain clones, around 5.7% of them appearing once. Specimen: gamma-delta T cells. These receptors came from a human donor. It is not recorded whose cells these are; they may come from a transplant donor.

Note on this clone: A much more abundant neighbour one base away suggests this may be a read error. This sample includes further DNA sequences coding for the same CDR3. The V call is TRGV9, the J call TRGJP. Germline-derived CDR1 and CDR2 are GITISATS and ISYDGTV (reference sequence). The CDR3 runs to 17 residues. The CDR3, as DNA: TGTGCCTTGTGGGAGCGTCTCGGAGAGCTGGGCAAAAAAATCAAGGTATTT. Translated, it gives CALWERLGELGKKIKVF.

This clone has just a few counts. This DNA's translation and the protein TCRdb lists, from a much larger clone, do not match at residue 5, likely due to a read error; the protein shown is translated from the DNA. This chain uses TRGV9 with TRGJ1 or TRGJ2. Germline-derived CDR1 and CDR2 are GITISATS and ISYDGTV (reference sequence). The CDR3 length is 11 residues. J was trimmed by 10 bases and V by 5 bases; bases with no gene match: 8. The CDR3 region has the DNA TGTGCCTTGTGGGGGGTTCGGAAGAAACTCTTT. Encoded protein: CALWGVRKKLF.

Comment on this clone: This could be a read error, since a much larger clone is one nucleotide away. Other DNA variants within this sample encode the same CDR3. V and J are TRGV9 and TRGJP. CDR3 length: 17 amino acids. J gave up 4 bases and V 2 bases, and 5 bases lay outside the gene matches. Germline V gene sequence: CDR1 GITISATS, CDR2 ISYDGTV (reference sequence). The CDR3 loop reads CALWEAKQELGKKIKVF. Written as DNA, the CDR3 is TGTGCCTTGTGGGAGGCCAAACAAGAGTTGGGCAAAAAAATCAAGGTATTT.

With respect to this clone: TCRdb lists the protein of a much larger clone for this DNA, which differs at residue 15, so this is likely a read error; the protein given here is translated from the DNA itself. The rearrangement links TRGV9 to TRGJP. The J call is doubtful: the DNA matches TRGJP1 better. The V gene's germline CDR1 is GITISATS and CDR2 ISYDGTV (reference sequence). The CDR3 loop spans 16 amino acids. The CDR3 nucleotides read TGTGCCTTGTGGGAGGAACAAGAGTTGGGCAAAAAAATCAAGATATTT. This translates into CALWEEQELGKKIKIF.

V is TRGV9 and J is TRGJP. CDR1 is GITISATS, CDR2 ISYDGTV, per germline (reference sequence). This CDR3 is built from 16 residues. Germline trimming cut 0 bases from V and 10 bases from J; bases unmatched to any gene: 6. The CDR3 reads CALWEVHTLGKKIKVF. The CDR3 nucleotides are TGTGCCTTGTGGGAGGTGCATACTTTGGGCAAAAAAATCAAGGTATTT.

This clone was picked up a small number of times. The chain links TRGV9 to TRGJP. The CDR3 sequence is 15 residues long. Per germline, CDR1 GITISATS and CDR2 ISYDGTV (reference sequence). With V trimmed by 2 bases and J by 7 bases, 2 bases remained unmatched. CDR3 nucleotide sequence: TGTGCCTTGTGGGAGGCCGAGTTGGGCAAAAAAATCAAGGTATTT. It encodes CALWEAELGKKIKVF.

This clone was seen only a few times. V is TRGV9 and J is TRGJP. V shed 1 base, J shed 9 bases, and the junction held 6 bases outside the gene matches. CDR3 length: 16 residues. CDR1 GITISATS and CDR2 ISYDGTV come from the germline V gene (reference sequence). The DNA of the CDR3 is TGTGCCTTGTGGGAGGTAAACGTGTTGGGCAAAAAAATCAAGGTATTT. Translating it yields CALWEVNVLGKKIKVF.

The V call is TRGV9, the J call TRGJP. The CDR3 length is 19 residues. CDR1 is GITISATS and CDR2 is ISYDGTV in the germline V gene (reference sequence). The ends lost 0 bases at V and 2 bases at J; junction bases unmatched: 7. Here the CDR3 DNA reads TGTGCCTTGTGGGAGGTGCAGGATAGGCAAGAGTTGGGCAAAAAAATCAAGGTATTT. Amino acid sequence: CALWEVQDRQELGKKIKVF.

This clone was counted only a few times. A far larger clone is a single base away, which makes a read error likely. The same CDR3 is also encoded by other DNA sequences in this sample. V gene TRGV9 combines with J gene TRGJ1 or TRGJ2. Germline-derived CDR1 and CDR2 are GITISATS and ISYDGTV (reference sequence). This CDR3 is built from 11 residues. CDR3 residues: CALWEGERKLF. The CDR3 nucleotides read TGTGCCCTGTGGGAGGGGGAGAGGAAACTCTTT.

This clone is judged medium-sized. The same CDR3 can be traced to other DNA sequences in this sample. This rearrangement joins TRGV9 to TRGJP. Losses at the gene ends were 2 bases for V and 4 bases for J; bases not matched to a gene: 5. The CDR3 runs 17 residues. Germline CDR1 GITISATS, CDR2 ISYDGTV (reference sequence). CDR3 sequence: CALWEDAQELGKKIKVF. The CDR3, as DNA: TGTGCCTTGTGGGAGGATGCTCAAGAGTTGGGCAAAAAAATCAAGGTATTT.

Within the sample, this clone is large. The chain has TRGV9 and TRGJ1 or TRGJ2. J was trimmed by 9 bases and V by 0 bases; bases with no gene match: 8. Per the germline V gene, CDR1 is GITISATS and CDR2 is ISYDGTV (reference sequence). CDR3 length equals 13 residues. The CDR3 DNA reads as TGTGCCTTGTGGGAGGTGCAGATTCGTAAGAAACTCTTT. It translates to CALWEVQIRKKLF.

Here the CDR3 reads CALWEVFRELGKKIKVF. The CDR3 DNA follows: TGTGCCTTGTGGGAGGTATTTCGAGAGTTGGGCAAAAAAATCAAGGTATTT. This chain uses TRGV9 with TRGJP. The CDR3 loop spans 17 amino acids. Germline lookup yields CDR1 GITISATS and CDR2 ISYDGTV (reference sequence). V trimming: 1 base; J trimming: 6 bases; junction bases outside the gene matches: 6.

With respect to this clone: The TCRdb protein, from a much larger clone, departs from this DNA's translation at residue 8, likely by read error; the protein shown derives from the DNA. The V gene is TRGV9, the J gene TRGJP. Germline CDR1 and CDR2: GITISATS and ISYDGTV (reference sequence). The CDR3 loop spans 16 amino acids. V lost 0 bases, J lost 9 bases, and 5 bases stayed unmatched. The CDR3 sequence: CALWEVGGLGKKIKVF. The DNA of the CDR3 is TGTGCCTTGTGGGAGGTGGGAGGGTTGGGCAAAAAAATCAAGGTATTT.

As to this clone: With a far larger clone one base away, a read error is the likely cause. Other DNA variants within this sample encode the same CDR3. CDR3 in DNA: TGTGCCTTGTGGGAGGAACTTCAAGAGCTGGGCAAAAAAATCAAGGTATTT. Amino acid sequence: CALWEELQELGKKIKVF. This chain links TRGV9 with TRGJP. This CDR3 has 17 residues. CDR1 and CDR2 (germline): GITISATS, ISYDGTV (reference sequence).

A remark on this clone: This could be a read error, since a much larger clone is one nucleotide away. Within the sample, other DNA sequences also encode this same CDR3. The rearrangement links TRGV9 to TRGJP. The germline V gene has CDR1 GITISATS and CDR2 ISYDGTV (reference sequence). CDR3 size: 17 residues. CDR3 nucleotides: TGCGCCTTGTGGGAGGATGCTCAAGAGTTGGGCAAAAAAATCAAGGTATTT. It specifies CALWEDAQELGKKIKVF.

This clone was recorded a few times. It differs at one base from a far larger clone, so likely a read error. Other nucleotide sequences from this sample produce the same CDR3. This chain connects TRGV9 to TRGJP. The germline CDR1 and CDR2 sequences are GITISATS and ISYDGTV (reference sequence). CDR3 length equals 17 residues. Losses at the gene ends were 5 bases for V and 13 bases for J; bases not matched to a gene: 17. In DNA, the CDR3 is TGTGCCTTGTGGGCCGTTCTCGTTGGGGTAGGCAAAAAAATCAAGGTATTT. Translating it yields CALWAVLVGVGKKIKVF.

A few counts support this clone. A read error likely explains why the TCRdb protein, taken from a much larger clone, differs from this DNA's translation at residue 2; the protein shown is translated from the DNA. The chain links TRGV9 to TRGJP. There are 16 residues in the CDR3. In germline, CDR1 is GITISATS, CDR2 ISYDGTV (reference sequence). In DNA form, the CDR3 reads TGTACCTTGTGGGAGGATGGAGAGTTGGGCAAAAAAATCAAGGTATTT. Translating it yields CTLWEDGELGKKIKVF.

Turning to this clone: This likely traces to a read error, being one base from a far larger clone. Other nucleotide sequences from this sample produce the same CDR3. The chain has TRGV9 and TRGJP. This CDR3 has 17 amino acids. Germline V CDR1 and CDR2: GITISATS, ISYDGTV (reference sequence). CDR3 sequence reads: CALWETHQELGKKIKVF. The CDR3 nucleotides are TGTGCCTTGTGGGAGACCCACCAAGAGTTGGGTAAAAAAATCAAGGTATTT.

V and J are TRGV9 and TRGJP. The CDR3 runs 18 residues. The V gene end was trimmed by 2 bases and the J gene end by 4 bases; junction bases not matched to a gene: 8. Germline V gene sequence: CDR1 GITISATS, CDR2 ISYDGTV (reference sequence). This CDR3 is CALWEDRGQELGKKIKVF. For the CDR3, the DNA is TGTGCCTTGTGGGAGGACCGGGGCCAAGAGTTGGGCAAAAAAATCAAGGTATTT.

By share, this clone counts as large. Other DNA sequences from this sample encode an identical CDR3 as well. The chain is built from TRGV9 and TRGJ1 or TRGJ2. This CDR3 is built from 11 residues. V shed 3 bases, J shed 8 bases, and the junction held 4 bases outside the gene matches. Germline V CDR1 and CDR2: GITISATS, ISYDGTV (reference sequence). CDR3 protein: CALWETNKKLF. The CDR3 nucleotides are TGTGCCTTGTGGGAGACTAATAAGAAACTCTTT.

In regard to this clone: A far larger clone is off by one base, so a read error is likely. Other DNA sequences in the same sample also yield this CDR3. The chain couples TRGV9 to TRGJP. The CDR3 contains 17 residues. CDR1 is GITISATS, CDR2 ISYDGTV, per germline (reference sequence). CDR3 in amino acids: CALWEVHEELGKKIKVF. CDR3 coding DNA: TGTGCCCTGTGGGAGGTGCATGAAGAGTTGGGCAAAAAAATCAAGGTATTT.

Concerning this clone: Other DNA variants within this sample encode the same CDR3. The chain has TRGV9 and TRGJP. CDR1 is GITISATS, CDR2 ISYDGTV, per germline (reference sequence). CDR3 length: 17 amino acids. The ends lost 0 bases at V and 6 bases at J; junction bases unmatched: 5. Written as DNA, the CDR3 is TGTGCCTTGTGGGAGGTGCAGCGAGAGTTGGGCAAAAAAATCAAGGTATTT. It translates to CALWEVQRELGKKIKVF.

There are a few counts of this clone. The protein that TCRdb holds for this DNA derives from a much larger clone and differs from the translated DNA at residue 4, which likely indicates a read error; the protein shown here is translated from the DNA. The chain is built from TRGV9 and TRGJP. The CDR3 length is 16 residues. Germline CDR1 and CDR2: GITISATS and ISYDGTV (reference sequence). The CDR3 DNA reads TGTGCCTTGAGGGAGGAACAAGAGTTGGGCAAAAAAATCAAGGTATTT. Residues: CALREEQELGKKIKVF.

By proportion, this clone is medium-sized. The sample has other DNA sequences that encode this CDR3 too. The V call is TRGV9, the J call TRGJP. V lost 3 bases, J lost 6 bases, and 8 bases stayed unmatched. Germline CDR1 is GITISATS and CDR2 is ISYDGTV (reference sequence). The CDR3 is 17 amino acids. CDR3 loop: CALWERLGELGKKIKVF. CDR3 coding DNA: TGTGCCTTGTGGGAGCGTCTCGGAGAGTTGGGCAAAAAAATCAAGGTATTT.